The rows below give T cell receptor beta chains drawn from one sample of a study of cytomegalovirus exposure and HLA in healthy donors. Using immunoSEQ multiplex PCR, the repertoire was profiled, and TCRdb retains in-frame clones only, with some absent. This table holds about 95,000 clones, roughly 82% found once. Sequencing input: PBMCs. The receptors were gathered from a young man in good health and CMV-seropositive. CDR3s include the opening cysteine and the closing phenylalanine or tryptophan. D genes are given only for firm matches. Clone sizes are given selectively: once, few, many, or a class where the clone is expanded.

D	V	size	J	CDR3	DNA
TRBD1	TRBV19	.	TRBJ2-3	CASSTGQGGNTQYF	TGTGCCAGTAGTACCGGACAGGGGGGCAATACGCAGTATTTT
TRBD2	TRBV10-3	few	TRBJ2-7	CAIASGSHEQYF	TGTGCCATAGCTAGCGGGAGTCACGAGCAGTACTTC
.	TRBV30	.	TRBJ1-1	CAWSRSGENTEAFF	TGTGCCTGGAGCCGATCCGGGGAGAACACTGAAGCTTTCTTT
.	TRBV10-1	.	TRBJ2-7	CASSLGPFYEQYF	TGCGCCAGCTCTCTAGGTCCGTTCTACGAGCAGTACTTC
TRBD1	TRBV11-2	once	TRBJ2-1	CASSPRTGGPRDEQFF	TGTGCCAGCAGCCCGAGGACAGGGGGTCCACGGGATGAGCAGTTCTTC
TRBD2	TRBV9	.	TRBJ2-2	CASSAMLAGAGELFF	TGTGCCAGCAGCGCAATGCTAGCGGGGGCCGGGGAGCTGTTTTTT
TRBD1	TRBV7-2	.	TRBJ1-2	CASSPRQGAPGGYTF	TGTGCCAGCAGCCCTAGACAGGGGGCCCCCGGCGGCTACACCTTC
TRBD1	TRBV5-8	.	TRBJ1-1	CASSRDRKNTEAFF	TGTGCCAGCAGCCGGGACAGGAAAAACACTGAAGCTTTCTTT
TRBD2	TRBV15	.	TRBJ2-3	CATSRDSRLAGGSDTQYF	TGTGCCACCAGCAGAGATTCCCGACTAGCGGGAGGTAGCGATACGCAGTATTTT
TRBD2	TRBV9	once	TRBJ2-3	CASNVVPSGSTDTQYF	TGTGCCAGCAACGTAGTCCCTAGCGGGAGCACAGATACGCAGTATTTT
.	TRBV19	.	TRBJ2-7	CVSSRGYEQYF	TGTGTCAGTAGTCGGGGCTACGAGCAGTACTTC
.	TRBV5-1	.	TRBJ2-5	CASSLNPGQEETQYF	TGCGCCAGCAGCTTGAATCCGGGACAAGAAGAGACCCAGTACTTC
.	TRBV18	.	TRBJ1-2	CASSLAGGISYGYTF	TGTGCCAGCTCCCTGGCGGGCGGGATTTCCTATGGCTACACCTTC
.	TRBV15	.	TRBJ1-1	CATSRGDKNTEAFF	TGTGCCACCAGCAGAGGGGACAAGAACACTGAAGCTTTCTTT
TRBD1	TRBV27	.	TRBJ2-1	CASSFLGTGGGNEQFF	TGTGCCAGCAGTTTCCTCGGGACAGGGGGCGGGAATGAGCAGTTCTTC
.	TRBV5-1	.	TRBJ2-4	CASSLDPGEIGNIQYF	TGCGCCAGCAGCTTGGACCCGGGTGAAATAGGAAACATTCAGTACTTC
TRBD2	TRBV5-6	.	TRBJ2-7	CASSLRRETYEQYF	TGTGCCAGCAGCTTGAGGCGGGAGACCTACGAGCAGTACTTC
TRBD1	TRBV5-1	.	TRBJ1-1	CASSLPGQGAVGNTEAFF	TGCGCCAGCAGCTTACCGGGACAGGGGGCGGTTGGGAACACTGAAGCTTTCTTT
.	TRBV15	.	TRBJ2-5	CATSLRGETQYF	TGTGCCACCAGCCTCCGGGGGGAGACCCAGTACTTC
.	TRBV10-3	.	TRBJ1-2	CAISASGDGYGYTF	TGTGCCATCAGTGCTTCAGGGGATGGCTATGGCTACACCTTC
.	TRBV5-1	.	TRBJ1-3	CASSLTSSSGNTIYF	TGCGCCAGCAGCTTGACATCAAGCTCTGGAAACACCATATATTTT
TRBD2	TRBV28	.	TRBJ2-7	CASHGTRYHEQYF	TGTGCCAGTCACGGGACTAGGTACCACGAGCAGTACTTC
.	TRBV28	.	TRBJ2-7	CASRRRDTYRYEQYF	TGTGCCAGCAGGCGCCGGGACACATACCGCTACGAGCAGTACTTC
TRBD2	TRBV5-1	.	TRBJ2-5	CASSLGLAGSQETQYF	TGCGCCAGCAGCTTGGGACTAGCGGGTAGCCAAGAGACCCAGTACTTC
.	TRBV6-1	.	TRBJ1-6	CASSESTGYNSPLHF	TGTGCCAGCAGTGAATCGACAGGCTATAATTCACCCCTCCACTTT
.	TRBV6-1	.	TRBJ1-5	CACRGSNQPQHF	TGTGCCTGCAGGGGCAGCAATCAGCCCCAGCATTTT
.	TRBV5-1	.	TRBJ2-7	CASSFRAATGPISYEQYF	TGCGCCAGCAGCTTTCGCGCCGCGACAGGTCCAATTTCCTACGAGCAGTACTTC